This TCR beta chain was documented in a study of technical replicates of blood from several donors. Data came from immunoSEQ multiplex PCR; TCRdb stores just in-frame clones and leaves some out. Of more than 80,000 clones in the sample, approximately 95% were seen once. The V end was cut by 4 bases, the J end by 1 base, with 7 bases between. Germline V gene lookup returns CDR1 MNHEY and CDR2 SMNVEV (reference sequence). The CDR3 runs to 14 residues. V and J are TRBV27 and TRBJ2-2; the D is unclear. Input material: T cells isolated from PBMCs. The receptor comes from a human donor in good health. The DNA of the CDR3 is TGTGCCAGCAGTTCCTACAGGAACACCGGGGAGCTGTTTTTT. This translates into CASSSYRNTGELFF.